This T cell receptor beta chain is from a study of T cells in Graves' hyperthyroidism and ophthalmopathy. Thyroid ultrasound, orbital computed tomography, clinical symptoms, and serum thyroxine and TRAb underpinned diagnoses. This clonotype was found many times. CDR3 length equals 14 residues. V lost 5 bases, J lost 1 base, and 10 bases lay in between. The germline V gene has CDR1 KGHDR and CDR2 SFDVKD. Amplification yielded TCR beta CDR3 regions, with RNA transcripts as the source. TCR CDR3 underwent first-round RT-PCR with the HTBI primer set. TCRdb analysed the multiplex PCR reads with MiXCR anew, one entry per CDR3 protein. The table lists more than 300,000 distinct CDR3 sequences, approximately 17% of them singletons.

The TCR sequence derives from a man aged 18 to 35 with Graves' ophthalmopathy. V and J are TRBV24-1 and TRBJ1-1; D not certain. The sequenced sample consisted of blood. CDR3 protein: CATSGGPTNTEAFF. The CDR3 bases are TGTGCCACCAGTGGCGGGCCGACGAACACTGAAGCTTTCTTT.